The entry that follows covers one TCR beta chain sequence. Multiplex touch-down PCR with TRB-A/B primers amplified rearranged V-D-J TRB sequences. TCRdb ran MiXCR on the multiplex PCR reads and lists one entry per CDR3 protein. The sample consists of fewer than 3,500 distinct CDR3 sequences, 30% of them appearing once. This sample was taken from a study of T cell repertoires in aging, cancer and after chemotherapy. Looking at the study overall: Repeat sampling of healthy donors over several months to years showed clear clonal overlap.

Peripheral blood genomic DNA, not sorted cells or RNA, was the template. The V gene lost 1 base and the J gene lost 2 bases, with 11 bases spanning the gap. This CDR3 has 15 amino acids. Germline CDR1 and CDR2: SGHTA and FQGNSA. This TCR derives from a human donor in good health. The V gene is TRBV7-2, the J gene TRBJ1-2; D is unclear. Sequencing was performed on blood. CDR3 DNA: TGTGCCAGCAGCTTAGGACCGACGGAGAACTATGGCTACACCTTC. Translating gives CASSLGPTENYGYTF.